This T cell receptor (beta chain) was captured by sequencing in a study of regulatory T cells in long-lasting Graves disease. Arm-PCR of CDR3 regions with iRepertoire HTBI primers generated TCR beta libraries. In the original analysis: The samples yielded fewer than 75 TRBV and approximately 15 TRBJ segments. TCRdb used MiXCR to reprocess the multiplex PCR reads, holding one entry per CDR3 protein. V and J calls and clone size were set by TCRdb, not the authors. The sample lists around 460,000 distinct CDR3 sequences, approximately 23% occurring once. This clonotype was detected only a few times. Specified time point: persistent/refractory GD, antithyroid drugs over 5 years with positive TRAb. With RNA extracted from PBMCs as input, the TCR library was made. There are 14 residues in the CDR3. V lost 2 bases, J lost 4 bases, and 11 bases lay in between. Germline CDR1 is SGHRS and CDR2 is YFSETQ.

V usage is TRBV5-1 and J usage is TRBJ2-3; no definite D call. The sample was peripheral blood mononuclear cells (PBMCs), taken when the disease was refractory, from a patient treated with antithyroid drugs. The TCR was taken from a female donor with Graves disease. The CDR3 spells CASSLGWISDTQYF. CDR3 sequence (DNA): TGCGCCAGCAGCTTAGGGTGGATCTCAGATACGCAGTATTTT.